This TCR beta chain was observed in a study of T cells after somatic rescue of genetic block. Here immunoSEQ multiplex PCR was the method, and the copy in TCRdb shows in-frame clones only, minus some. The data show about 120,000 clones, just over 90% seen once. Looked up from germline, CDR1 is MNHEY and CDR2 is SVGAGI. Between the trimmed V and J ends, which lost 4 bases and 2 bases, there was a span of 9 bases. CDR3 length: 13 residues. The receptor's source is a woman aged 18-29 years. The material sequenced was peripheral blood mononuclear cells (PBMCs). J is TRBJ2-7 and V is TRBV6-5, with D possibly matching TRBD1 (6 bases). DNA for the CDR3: TGTGCCAGCAGTTTTGGACAGACCTACGAGCAGTACTTC. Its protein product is CASSFGQTYEQYF.